This T cell receptor beta chain was sequenced for a study of CD8 T cells in Susac syndrome. Study observations and caveats: It was acknowledged in the study that the number of individuals who were included in its TCR sequencing and HLA analysis was relatively small.

Note on this clonotype: Antigen specificity is unknown.

An amount of RNA that ranged from about 0.45 to 1 ug was reverse transcribed with random hexamers. Each CDR3 protein gets one entry after TCRdb re-called the immunoSEQ multiplex PCR reads with MiXCR. The table includes 100,000 to 150,000 distinct CDR3 sequences, roughly 96% detected once. Sequencing of TCR beta was undertaken in CD8+ and CD4+ T cells derived from blood. The TEMRA cells underwent FACS enrichment, while the CD8+ and CD4+ T cells underwent negative isolation. The TCR sequence derives from a human donor in good health. The material sequenced was CD4+ T cells from PBMCs.

The CDR3 DNA is TGCGCCAGCTCAGATCTGGGATTGCAAACCTACGAGCAGTACTTC. Protein sequence: CASSDLGLQTYEQYF. This chain joins TRBV5-1 and TRBJ2-7, with D unclear. This CDR3 region has 15 residues. The V gene's germline CDR1 is SGHRS and CDR2 YFSETQ. Trimming cost V 7 bases and J 2 bases, with 19 bases left between them.